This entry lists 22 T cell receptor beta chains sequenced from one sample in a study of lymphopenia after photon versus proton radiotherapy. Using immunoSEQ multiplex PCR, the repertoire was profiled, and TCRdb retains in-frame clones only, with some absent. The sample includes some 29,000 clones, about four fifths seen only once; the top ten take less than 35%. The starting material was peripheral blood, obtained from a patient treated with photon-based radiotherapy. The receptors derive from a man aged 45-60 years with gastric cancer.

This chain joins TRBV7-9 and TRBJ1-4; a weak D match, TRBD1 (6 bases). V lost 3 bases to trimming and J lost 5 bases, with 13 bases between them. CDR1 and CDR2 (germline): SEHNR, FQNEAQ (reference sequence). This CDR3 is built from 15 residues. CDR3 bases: TGTGCCAGCAGCTTCACAGGGTCCTCAAATGAAAAACTGTTTTTT. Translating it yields CASSFTGSSNEKLFF.

The CDR3 sequence: CASSYLDSPLHF. Here the CDR3 DNA reads TGTGCCAGCAGTTACTTGGATTCACCCCTCCACTTT. The chain uses TRBV6-6 and TRBJ1-6; D not certain. The V gene's germline CDR1 is MNHNY and CDR2 SVGAGI (reference sequence). The CDR3 extends over 12 amino acids. Trimming stripped 1 base from V and 8 bases from J, with 3 bases between.

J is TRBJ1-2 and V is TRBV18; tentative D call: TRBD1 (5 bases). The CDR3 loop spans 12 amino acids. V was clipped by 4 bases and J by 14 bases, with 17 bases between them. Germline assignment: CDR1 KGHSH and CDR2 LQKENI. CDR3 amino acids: CASSQSTVMSTF. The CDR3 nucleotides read TGTGCCAGCTCACAGTCGACAGTGATGTCTACCTTC.

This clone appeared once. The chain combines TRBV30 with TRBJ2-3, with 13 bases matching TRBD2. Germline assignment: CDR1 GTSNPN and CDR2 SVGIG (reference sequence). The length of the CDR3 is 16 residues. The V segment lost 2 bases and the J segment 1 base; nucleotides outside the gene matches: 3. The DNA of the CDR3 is TGTGCCTGGAGTTCGGGGACTAGCGGGGGCACAGATACGCAGTATTTT. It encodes CAWSSGTSGGTDTQYF.

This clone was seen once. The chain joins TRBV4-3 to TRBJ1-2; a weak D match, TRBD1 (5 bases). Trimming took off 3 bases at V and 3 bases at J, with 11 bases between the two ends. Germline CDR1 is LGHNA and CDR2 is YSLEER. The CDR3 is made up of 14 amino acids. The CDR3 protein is CASSQQGPDYGYTF. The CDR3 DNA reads TGCGCCAGCAGCCAGCAGGGTCCTGACTATGGCTACACCTTC.

The CDR3 protein is CASSLGRGTTGELFF. The DNA of the CDR3 is TGTGCCAGCAGTTTAGGCAGGGGAACCACCGGGGAGCTGTTTTTT. The chain joins TRBV27 to TRBJ2-2; tentatively, D is TRBD1 (6 bases). From germline, CDR1 is MNHEY and CDR2 SMNVEV (reference sequence). Between the trimmed V and J ends, which lost 2 bases and 4 bases, there was a span of 11 bases. This CDR3 is 15 amino acids long.

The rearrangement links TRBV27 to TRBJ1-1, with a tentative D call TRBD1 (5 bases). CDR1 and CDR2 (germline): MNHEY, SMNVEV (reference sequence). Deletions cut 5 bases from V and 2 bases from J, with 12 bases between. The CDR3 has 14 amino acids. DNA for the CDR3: TGTGCCAGCAGTCGCGGGACGGTCAACACTGAAGCTTTCTTT. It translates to CASSRGTVNTEAFF.

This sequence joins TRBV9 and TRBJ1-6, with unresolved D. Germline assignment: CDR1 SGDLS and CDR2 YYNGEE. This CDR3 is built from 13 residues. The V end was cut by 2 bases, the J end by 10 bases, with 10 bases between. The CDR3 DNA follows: TGTGCCAGCAGCGTCCTGACTGGGTCACCCCTCCACTTT. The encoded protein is CASSVLTGSPLHF.

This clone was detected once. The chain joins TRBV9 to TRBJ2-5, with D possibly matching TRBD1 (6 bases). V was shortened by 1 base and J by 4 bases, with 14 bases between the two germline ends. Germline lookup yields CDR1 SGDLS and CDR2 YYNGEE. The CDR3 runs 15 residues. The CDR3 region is CASSVSGTTGETQYF. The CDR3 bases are TGTGCCAGCAGCGTATCGGGGACGACAGGAGAGACCCAGTACTTC. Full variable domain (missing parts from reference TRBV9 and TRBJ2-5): DSGVTQTPKHLITATGQRVTLRCSPRSGDLSVYWYQQSLDQGLQFLIQYYNGEERAKGNILERFSAQQFPDLHSELNLSSLELGDSALYFCASSVSGTTGETQYFGPGTRLLVL.

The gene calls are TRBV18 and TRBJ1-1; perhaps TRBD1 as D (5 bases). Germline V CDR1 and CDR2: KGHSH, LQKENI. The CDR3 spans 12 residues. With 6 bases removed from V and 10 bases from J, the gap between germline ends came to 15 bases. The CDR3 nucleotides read TGTGCCAGCTCGCCTAACAGGATGTCAGCTTTCTTT. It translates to CASSPNRMSAFF.

The CDR3 DNA reads TGTGCCAGCAGCCACCCAGGGTCTAATGGAAACACCATATATTTT. Protein product: CASSHPGSNGNTIYF. The V gene is TRBV4-2, the J gene TRBJ1-3; the D gene is possibly TRBD1 (5 bases). The CDR3 consists of 15 residues. CDR1 and CDR2 from the germline V gene are LGHNA and YNFKEQ. The V gene lost 3 bases and the J gene lost 3 bases, with 12 bases spanning the gap.

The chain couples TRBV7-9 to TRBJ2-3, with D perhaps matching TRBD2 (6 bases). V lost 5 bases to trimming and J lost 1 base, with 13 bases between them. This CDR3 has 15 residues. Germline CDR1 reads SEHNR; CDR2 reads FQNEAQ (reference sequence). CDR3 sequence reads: CASSRSGLGTDTQYF. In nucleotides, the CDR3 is TGTGCCAGCAGCCGGAGCGGGTTAGGCACAGATACGCAGTATTTT. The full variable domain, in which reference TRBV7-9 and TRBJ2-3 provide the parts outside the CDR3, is DTGVSQNPRHKITKRGQNVTFRCDPISEHNRLYWYRQTLGQGPEFLTYFQNEAQLEKSRLLSDRFSAERPKGSFSTLEIQRTEQGDSAMYLCASSRSGLGTDTQYFGPGTRLTVL.

The CDR3 here is CASSFKLMPQHF. The DNA of the CDR3 is TGTGCCAGCAGCTTCAAGCTTATGCCCCAGCATTTT. V is TRBV7-3 and J is TRBJ1-5; D is ambiguous. Trimming took off 3 bases at V and 9 bases at J, with 9 bases between the two ends. This CDR3 region has 12 residues. From germline, CDR1 is SGHTA and CDR2 FQGTGA. The full variable domain, with the rest looked up from reference TRBV7-3 and TRBJ1-5, is GAGVSQTPSNKVTEKGKYVELRCDPISGHTALYWYRQSLGQGPEFLIYFQGTGAADDSGLPNDRFFAVRPEGSVSTLKIQRTERGDSAVYLCASSFKLMPQHFGDGTRLSIL.

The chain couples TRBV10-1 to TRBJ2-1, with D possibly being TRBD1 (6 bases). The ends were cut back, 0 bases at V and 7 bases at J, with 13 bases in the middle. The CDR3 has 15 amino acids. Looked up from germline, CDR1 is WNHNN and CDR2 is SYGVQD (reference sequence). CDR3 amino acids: CASSESVQGKNEQFF. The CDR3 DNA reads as TGCGCCAGCAGTGAGTCGGTCCAGGGGAAGAATGAGCAGTTCTTC.

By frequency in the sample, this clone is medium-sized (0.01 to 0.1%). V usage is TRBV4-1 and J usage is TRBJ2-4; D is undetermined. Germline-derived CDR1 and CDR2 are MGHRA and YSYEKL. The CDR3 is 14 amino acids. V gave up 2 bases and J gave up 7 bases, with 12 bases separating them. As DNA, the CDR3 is TGCGCCAGCAGCCAAAACAAGAACGGTAACATTCAGTACTTC. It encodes CASSQNKNGNIQYF.

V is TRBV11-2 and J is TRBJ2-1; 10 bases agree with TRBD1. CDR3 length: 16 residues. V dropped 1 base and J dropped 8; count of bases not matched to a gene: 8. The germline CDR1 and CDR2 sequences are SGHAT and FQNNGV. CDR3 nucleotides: TGTGCCAGCAGCTTAGTAAAGAGACAGGGGGCCTATGAGCAGTTCTTC. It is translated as CASSLVKRQGAYEQFF.

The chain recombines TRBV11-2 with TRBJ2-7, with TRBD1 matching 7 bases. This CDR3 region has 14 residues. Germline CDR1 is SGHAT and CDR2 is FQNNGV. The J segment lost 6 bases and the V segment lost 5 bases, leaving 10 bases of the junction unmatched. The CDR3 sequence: CASSQRTGEGEQYF. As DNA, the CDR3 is TGTGCCAGCAGCCAGAGGACAGGAGAAGGCGAGCAGTACTTC.

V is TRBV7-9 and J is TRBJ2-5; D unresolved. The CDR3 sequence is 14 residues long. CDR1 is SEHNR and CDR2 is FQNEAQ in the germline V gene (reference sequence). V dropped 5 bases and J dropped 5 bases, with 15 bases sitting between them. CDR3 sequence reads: CASSPDMATETQYF. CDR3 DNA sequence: TGTGCCAGCAGCCCTGACATGGCTACGGAGACCCAGTACTTC.

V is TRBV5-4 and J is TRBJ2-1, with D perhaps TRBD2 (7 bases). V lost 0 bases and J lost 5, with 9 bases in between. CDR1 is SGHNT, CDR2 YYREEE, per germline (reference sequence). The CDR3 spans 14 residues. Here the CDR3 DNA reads TGTGCCAGCAGCTTGGTGGGGGGGCACAATGAGCAGTTCTTC. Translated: CASSLVGGHNEQFF.

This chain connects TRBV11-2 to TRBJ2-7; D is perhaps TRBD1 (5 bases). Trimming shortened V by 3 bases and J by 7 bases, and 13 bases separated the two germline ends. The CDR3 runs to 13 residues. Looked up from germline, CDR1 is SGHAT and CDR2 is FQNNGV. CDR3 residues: CASSFPGAEEQYF. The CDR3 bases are TGTGCCAGCAGCTTTCCTGGGGCGGAGGAGCAGTACTTC.

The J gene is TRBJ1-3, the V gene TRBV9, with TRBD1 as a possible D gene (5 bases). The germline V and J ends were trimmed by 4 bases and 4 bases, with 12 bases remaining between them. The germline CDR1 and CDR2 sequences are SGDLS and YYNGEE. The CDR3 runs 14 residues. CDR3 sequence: CASSPGGAGNTIYF. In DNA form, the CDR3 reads TGTGCCAGCAGCCCCGGTGGGGCAGGAAACACCATATATTTT.

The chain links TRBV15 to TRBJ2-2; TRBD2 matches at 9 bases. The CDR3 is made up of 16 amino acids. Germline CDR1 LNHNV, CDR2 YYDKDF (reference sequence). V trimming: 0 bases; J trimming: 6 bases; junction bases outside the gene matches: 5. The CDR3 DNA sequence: TGTGCCACCAGCAGAGATTCGGCGGGGGGGCCCGGGGAGCTGTTTTTT. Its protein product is CATSRDSAGGPGELFF. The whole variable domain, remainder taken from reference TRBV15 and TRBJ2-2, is DAMVIQNPRYQVTQFGKPVTLSCSQTLNHNVMYWYQQKSSQAPKLLFHYYDKDFNNEADTPDNFQSRRPNTSFCFLDIRSPGLGDTAMYLCATSRDSAGGPGELFFGEGSRLTVL.